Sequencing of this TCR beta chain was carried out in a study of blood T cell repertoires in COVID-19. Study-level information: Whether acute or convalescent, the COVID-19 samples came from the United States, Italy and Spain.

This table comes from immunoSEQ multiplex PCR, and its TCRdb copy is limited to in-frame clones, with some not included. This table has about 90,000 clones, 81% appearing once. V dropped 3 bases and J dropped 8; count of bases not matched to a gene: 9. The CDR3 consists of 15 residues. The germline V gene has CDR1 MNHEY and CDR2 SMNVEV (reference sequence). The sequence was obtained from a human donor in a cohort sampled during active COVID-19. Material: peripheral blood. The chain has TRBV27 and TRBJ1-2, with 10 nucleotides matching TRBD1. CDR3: CASSFLGTGEEGYTF. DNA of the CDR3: TGTGCCAGCAGTTTCTTAGGGACAGGGGAGGAGGGCTACACCTTC.